This T cell receptor beta chain emerged from a study of T cells in Graves' hyperthyroidism and ophthalmopathy. Amplified TCR beta CDR3 regions derived from RNA transcripts. The HTBI primer set served for first-round RT-PCR of the TCR CDR3. TCRdb used MiXCR to reprocess the multiplex PCR reads, holding one entry per CDR3 protein. This sample has roughly 350,000 distinct CDR3 sequences, with more than 14% found just once. The ends lost 0 bases at V and 9 bases at J; junction bases unmatched: 21. This CDR3 contains 20 residues. CDR1 and CDR2 from the germline V gene are SGHRS and YFSETQ. This TCR derives from a woman between 25 and 40 years old with Graves' ophthalmopathy. V is TRBV5-1 and J is TRBJ2-1, with TRBD2 identical over 10 bases. Sequences were obtained from blood. CDR3: CASSLGDNRVGAGGPIEQFF. Here the CDR3 DNA reads TGCGCCAGCAGCTTGGGTGACAACAGGGTCGGAGCGGGGGGGCCGATTGAGCAGTTCTTC.